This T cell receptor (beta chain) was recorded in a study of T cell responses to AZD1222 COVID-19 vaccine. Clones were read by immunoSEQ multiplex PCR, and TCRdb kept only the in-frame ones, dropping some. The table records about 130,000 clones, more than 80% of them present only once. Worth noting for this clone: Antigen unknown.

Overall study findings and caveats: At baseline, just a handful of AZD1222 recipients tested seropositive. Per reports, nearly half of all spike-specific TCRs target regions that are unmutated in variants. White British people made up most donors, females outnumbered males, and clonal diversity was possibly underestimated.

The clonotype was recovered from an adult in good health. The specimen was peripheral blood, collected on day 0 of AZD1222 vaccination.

CDR3 DNA sequence: TGTGCCAGCAGTTGGGGCGTCAATCAGCCCCAGCATTTT. As protein: CASSWGVNQPQHF. This sequence joins TRBV27 and TRBJ1-5; D is possibly TRBD1 (5 bases). Trimming took 4 bases from V and 3 from J, leaving 7 bases between them. The V gene's germline CDR1 is MNHEY and CDR2 SMNVEV (reference sequence). CDR3 length: 13 residues.